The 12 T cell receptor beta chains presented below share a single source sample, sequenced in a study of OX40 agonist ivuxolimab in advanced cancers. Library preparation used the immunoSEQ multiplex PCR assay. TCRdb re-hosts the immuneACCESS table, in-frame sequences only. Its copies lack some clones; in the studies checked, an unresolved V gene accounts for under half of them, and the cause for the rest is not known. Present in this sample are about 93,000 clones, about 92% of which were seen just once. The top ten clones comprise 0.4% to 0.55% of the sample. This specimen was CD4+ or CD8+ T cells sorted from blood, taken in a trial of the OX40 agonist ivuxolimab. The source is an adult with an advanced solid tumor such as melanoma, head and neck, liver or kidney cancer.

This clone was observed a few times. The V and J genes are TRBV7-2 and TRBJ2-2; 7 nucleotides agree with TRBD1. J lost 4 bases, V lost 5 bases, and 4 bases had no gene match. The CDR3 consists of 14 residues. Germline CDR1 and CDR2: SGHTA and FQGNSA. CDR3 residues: CASSPTGVTGELFF. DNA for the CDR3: TGTGCCAGCAGCCCTACAGGGGTCACCGGGGAGCTGTTTTTT.

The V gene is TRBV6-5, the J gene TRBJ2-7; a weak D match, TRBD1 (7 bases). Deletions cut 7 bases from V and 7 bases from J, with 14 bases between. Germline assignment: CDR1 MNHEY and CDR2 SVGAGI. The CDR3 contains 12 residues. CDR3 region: CASTEGAGEQYF. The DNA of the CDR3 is TGTGCCAGCACTGAGGGGGCGGGGGAGCAGTACTTC.

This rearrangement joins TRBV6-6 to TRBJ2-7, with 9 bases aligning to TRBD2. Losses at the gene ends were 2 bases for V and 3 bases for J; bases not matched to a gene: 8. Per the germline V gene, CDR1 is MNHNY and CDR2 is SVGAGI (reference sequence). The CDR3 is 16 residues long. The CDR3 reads CASSYGGGRALYEQYF. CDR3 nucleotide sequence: TGTGCCAGCAGTTACGGGGGCGGGAGGGCCCTCTACGAGCAGTACTTC.

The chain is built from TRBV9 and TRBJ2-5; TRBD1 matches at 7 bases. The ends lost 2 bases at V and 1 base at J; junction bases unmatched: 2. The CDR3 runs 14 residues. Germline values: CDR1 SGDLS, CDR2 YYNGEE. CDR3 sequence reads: CASSVRQGQETQYF. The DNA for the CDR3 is TGTGCCAGCAGCGTTAGACAGGGCCAAGAGACCCAGTACTTC.

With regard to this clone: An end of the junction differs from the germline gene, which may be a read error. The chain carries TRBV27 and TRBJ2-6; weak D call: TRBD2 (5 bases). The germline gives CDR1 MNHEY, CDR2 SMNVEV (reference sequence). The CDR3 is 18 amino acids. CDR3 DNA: TGTGCCAGCGGTTTAGTACCCCCGAGGGCCTCTGGGGCCAACGTCCTGACTTTC. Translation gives CASGLVPPRASGANVLTF.

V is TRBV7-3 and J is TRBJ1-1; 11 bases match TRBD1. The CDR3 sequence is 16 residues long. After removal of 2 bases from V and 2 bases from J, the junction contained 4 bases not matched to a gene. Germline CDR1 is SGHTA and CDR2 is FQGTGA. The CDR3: CASSLVGQGANTEAFF. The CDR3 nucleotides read TGTGCCAGCAGCTTAGTAGGACAGGGGGCAAACACTGAAGCTTTCTTT.

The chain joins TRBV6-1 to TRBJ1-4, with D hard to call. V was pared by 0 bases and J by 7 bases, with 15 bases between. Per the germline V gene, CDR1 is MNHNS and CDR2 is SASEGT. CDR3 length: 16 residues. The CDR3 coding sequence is TGTGCCAGCAGTGAAGCGAGAGGCCCCCGGGGTGAAAAACTGTTTTTT. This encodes CASSEARGPRGEKLFF.

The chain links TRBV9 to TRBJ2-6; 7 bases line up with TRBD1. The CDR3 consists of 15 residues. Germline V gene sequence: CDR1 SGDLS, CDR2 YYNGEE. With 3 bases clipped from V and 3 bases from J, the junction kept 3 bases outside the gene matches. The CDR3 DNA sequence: TGTGCCAGCAGCGAACAGGGGTTTGGGGCCAACGTCCTGACTTTC. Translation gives CASSEQGFGANVLTF. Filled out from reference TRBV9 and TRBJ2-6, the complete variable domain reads DSGVTQTPKHLITATGQRVTLRCSPRSGDLSVYWYQQSLDQGLQFLIQYYNGEERAKGNILERFSAQQFPDLHSELNLSSLELGDSALYFCASSEQGFGANVLTFGAGSRLTVL.

CDR3 nucleotides: TGTGCCACCAGCAGAGGTGCCGAGGGGGAAAAACTGTTTTTT. Residues: CATSRGAEGEKLFF. The rearrangement links TRBV15 to TRBJ1-4, with a tentative D call TRBD1 (5 bases). Trimming left V 1 base short and J 8 bases short, with 11 bases between. Looked up from germline, CDR1 is LNHNV and CDR2 is YYDKDF (reference sequence). This CDR3 contains 14 residues.

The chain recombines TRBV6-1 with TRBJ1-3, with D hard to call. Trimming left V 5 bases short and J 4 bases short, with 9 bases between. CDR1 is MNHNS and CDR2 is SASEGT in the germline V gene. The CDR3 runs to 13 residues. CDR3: CASSTFIGNTIYF. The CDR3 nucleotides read TGTGCCAGCAGTACATTTATAGGAAACACCATATATTTT.

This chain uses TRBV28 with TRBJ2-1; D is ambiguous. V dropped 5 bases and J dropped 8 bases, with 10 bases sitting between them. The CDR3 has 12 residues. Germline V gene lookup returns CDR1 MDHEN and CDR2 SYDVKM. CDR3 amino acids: CASSRPRDEQFF. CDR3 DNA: TGTGCCAGCAGTAGACCAAGGGATGAGCAGTTCTTC.

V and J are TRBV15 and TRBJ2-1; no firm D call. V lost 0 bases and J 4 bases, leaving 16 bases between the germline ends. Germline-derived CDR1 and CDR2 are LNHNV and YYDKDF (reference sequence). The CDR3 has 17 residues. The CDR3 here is CATSRDLASLGYNEQFF. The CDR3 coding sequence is TGTGCCACCAGCAGAGACCTGGCCTCACTTGGGTACAATGAGCAGTTCTTC.